Each of the 30 T cell receptor beta chains below was sequenced from the same sample in a study of T cell responses to AZD1222 COVID-19 vaccine. Only in-frame clones appear in the TCRdb table, and some are missing; sequencing was by immunoSEQ multiplex PCR. Of 100,000 to 150,000 clones in the sample, more than 80% were seen once. The starting material was peripheral blood, obtained 28 days after the second AZD1222 dose. These receptors were taken from an adult who received the AZD1222 COVID-19 vaccine.

The J gene is TRBJ2-1, the V gene TRBV5-1; 12 nucleotides align to TRBD1. Trimming removed 4 bases from V and 7 bases from J; junction bases left unmatched: 9. Germline V gene sequence: CDR1 SGHRS, CDR2 YFSETQ. The CDR3 sequence is 16 residues long. CDR3 bases: TGCGCCAGCAGCCTCCGTGGGACAGGGGGCCCAAATGAGCAGTTCTTC. This encodes CASSLRGTGGPNEQFF.

The rearrangement joins TRBV28 to TRBJ2-2; D perhaps matches TRBD1 (5 bases). Germline CDR1 is MDHEN and CDR2 is SYDVKM. V gave up 1 base and J gave up 0 bases, with 12 bases separating them. CDR3 length: 17 amino acids. The CDR3 region has the DNA TGTGCCAGCAGTTTATCGCCCCCGACAGCGAACACCGGGGAGCTGTTTTTT. It yields the protein CASSLSPPTANTGELFF.

The V gene is TRBV28, the J gene TRBJ2-7, with 8 bases aligning to TRBD1. The germline V gene has CDR1 MDHEN and CDR2 SYDVKM. This CDR3 has 15 residues. With V trimmed by 6 bases and J by 9 bases, 16 bases remained unmatched. CDR3 sequence (DNA): TGTGCCAGCAGCCCGACGACAGGGGCCCCCACCGGGCAGTACTTC. Translating it yields CASSPTTGAPTGQYF.

The chain uses TRBV4-2 and TRBJ1-2, with 8 bases fitting TRBD1. The CDR3 length is 15 residues. Germline V gene lookup returns CDR1 LGHNA and CDR2 YNFKEQ. J was trimmed by 3 bases and V by 3 bases; bases with no gene match: 6. The CDR3 region has the DNA TGTGCCAGCAGCCACCCTTTGACAGGGGACTATGGCTACACCTTC. It yields the protein CASSHPLTGDYGYTF.

The rearrangement links TRBV6-6 to TRBJ1-2; a weak D match, TRBD1 (6 bases). CDR1 MNHNY and CDR2 SVGAGI come from the germline V gene (reference sequence). V was trimmed by 6 bases and J by 8 bases, leaving 13 bases between them. The CDR3 spans 12 residues. CDR3 sequence: CASRTGDTGYTF. CDR3 nucleotide sequence: TGTGCCAGCAGAACCGGGGACACCGGCTACACCTTC.

In DNA, the CDR3 is TGTGCCACCAGTGCTCGACAGGGGGCACAAGAGACCCAGTACTTC. Encoded protein: CATSARQGAQETQYF. The chain combines TRBV24-1 with TRBJ2-5, with 10 bases lining up with TRBD1. This CDR3 spans 15 amino acids. After removal of 5 bases from V and 2 bases from J, the junction contained 4 bases not matched to a gene. From germline, CDR1 is KGHDR and CDR2 SFDVKD.

V and J are TRBV2 and TRBJ1-4; 8 positions match TRBD1. Looked up from germline, CDR1 is SNHLY and CDR2 is FYNNEI. There are 16 residues in the CDR3. V gave up 2 bases and J gave up 6 bases; unmatched junction bases: 8. The CDR3 is CASSERSGGLYEKLFF. CDR3 nucleotides: TGTGCCAGCAGTGAACGTTCAGGGGGCTTATATGAAAAACTGTTTTTT. The variable domain in full, with the rest retrieved from reference TRBV2 and TRBJ1-4, is EPEVTQTPSHQVTQMGQEVILRCVPISNHLYFYWYRQILGQKVEFLVSFYNNEISEKSEIFDDQFSVERPDGSNFTLKIRSTKLEDSAMYFCASSERSGGLYEKLFFGSGTQLSVL.

This chain connects TRBV4-1 to TRBJ2-2, with 15 positions matching TRBD2. With V trimmed by 2 bases and J by 0 bases, 7 bases remained unmatched. This CDR3 has 20 amino acids. In germline, CDR1 is MGHRA, CDR2 YSYEKL. This CDR3 reads CASSQPGLAGGLSNTGELFF. DNA for the CDR3: TGCGCCAGCAGCCAACCGGGACTAGCGGGGGGTCTTTCGAACACCGGGGAGCTGTTTTTT.

The chain recombines TRBV27 with TRBJ1-2, with D tentatively TRBD1 (5 bases). Per germline, CDR1 MNHEY and CDR2 SMNVEV (reference sequence). The CDR3 is made up of 13 amino acids. Trimming cost V 3 bases and J 4 bases, with 9 bases left between them. CDR3 loop: CASSLVGTYGYTF. The CDR3 DNA sequence: TGTGCCAGCAGTTTGGTGGGGACCTATGGCTACACCTTC.

The CDR3 sequence is CASTLNEDTF. Here the CDR3 DNA reads TGTGCCAGCACCCTCAACGAAGACACCTTC. This chain links TRBV27 with TRBJ1-2, with unresolved D. The CDR3 consists of 10 residues. With 7 bases removed from V and 12 bases from J, the gap between germline ends came to 12 bases. Germline V gene data show CDR1 as MNHEY and CDR2 as SMNVEV (reference sequence).

A single count supports this clone. V usage is TRBV30 and J usage is TRBJ1-6, with D possibly matching TRBD1 (5 bases). The V end was cut by 8 bases, the J end by 2 bases, with 19 bases between. The CDR3 extends over 16 amino acids. The germline gives CDR1 GTSNPN, CDR2 SVGIG (reference sequence). The CDR3 here is CAHRAGGSAYNSPLHF. The CDR3 DNA is TGTGCCCATCGTGCGGGGGGTAGTGCCTATAATTCACCCCTCCACTTT.

This clone appeared a single time. The V and J genes are TRBV27 and TRBJ1-5, with 10 bases lining up with TRBD1. CDR1 MNHEY and CDR2 SMNVEV come from the germline V gene (reference sequence). Trimming removed 6 bases from V and 6 bases from J; junction bases left unmatched: 2. This CDR3 is built from 13 residues. As DNA, the CDR3 is TGTGCCAGCAGCGGGACAGGGGTTCAGCCCCAGCATTTT. This codes for CASSGTGVQPQHF.

V and J are TRBV7-8 and TRBJ1-5; D is uncertain. Germline V gene sequence: CDR1 SGHVS, CDR2 FQNEAQ. V shed 5 bases and J shed 0 bases, with 17 bases lying between them. This CDR3 is 17 amino acids long. CDR3 in amino acids: CASSINTLGYSNQPQHF. Here the CDR3 DNA reads TGTGCCAGCAGCATTAATACTTTAGGGTATAGCAATCAGCCCCAGCATTTT.

V is TRBV7-2 and J is TRBJ1-3; D not certain. Germline V gene data show CDR1 as SGHTA and CDR2 as FQGNSA. V shed 2 bases and J shed 0 bases, with 8 bases lying between them. The CDR3 is 15 residues long. CDR3 amino acids: CASSLLTASGNTIYF. The DNA for the CDR3 is TGTGCCAGCAGCTTACTCACAGCCTCTGGAAACACCATATATTTT.

The CDR3 DNA reads as TGCGCCAGCAGCCAACTCTTTTTGACACGGAATAATTCACCCCTCCACTTT. Protein: CASSQLFLTRNNSPLHF. J is TRBJ1-6 and V is TRBV4-1; no firm D call. Deletions cut 2 bases from V and 5 bases from J, with 16 bases between. Germline CDR1 MGHRA, CDR2 YSYEKL. This CDR3 is 17 amino acids long.

The chain links TRBV18 to TRBJ2-7, with 8 bases aligning to TRBD1. Germline values: CDR1 KGHSH, CDR2 LQKENI. The CDR3 is made up of 14 amino acids. With V trimmed by 4 bases and J by 2 bases, 4 bases remained unmatched. The CDR3 loop reads CASSRPGQAYEQYF. CDR3 DNA sequence: TGTGCCAGCTCACGCCCGGGACAGGCCTACGAGCAGTACTTC. Combining the CDR3 with reference TRBV18 and TRBJ2-7 gives the whole variable domain NAGVMQNPRHLVRRRGQEARLRCSPMKGHSHVYWYRQLPEEGLKFMVYLQKENIIDESGMPKERFSAEFPKEGPSILRIQQVVRGDSAAYFCASSRPGQAYEQYFGPGTRLTVT.

The CDR3 bases are TGTGCCAGCAGTTTAGTACGCGACGCAGCTTTCTTT. Amino acids: CASSLVRDAAFF. This sequence joins TRBV12-3 or TRBV12-4 and TRBJ1-1; D call uncertain. This CDR3 comprises 12 residues. V was pared by 1 base and J by 10 bases, with 10 bases between.

The chain carries TRBV6-1 and TRBJ1-6; 9 nucleotides align to TRBD1. Germline CDR1 is MNHNS and CDR2 is SASEGT. The CDR3 has 14 amino acids. The J segment lost 10 bases and the V segment lost 3 bases, leaving 4 bases of the junction unmatched. CDR3 DNA sequence: TGTGCCAGCAGTGATACAGGGGGCTTGTCACCCCTCCACTTT. The encoded protein is CASSDTGGLSPLHF.

This chain joins TRBV7-3 and TRBJ2-7; possibly TRBD2 for D (6 bases). Germline V CDR1 and CDR2: SGHTA, FQGTGA. The CDR3 runs to 15 residues. V was cut by 2 bases and J by 1 base, with 12 bases left in between. DNA of the CDR3: TGTGCCAGCAGCTTAGGACCCGGGAGTTCCTACGAGCAGTACTTC. It codes for CASSLGPGSSYEQYF.

A few counts support this clone. This sequence joins TRBV11-2 and TRBJ1-1, with D possibly TRBD1 on 5 matching bases. The CDR3 runs to 14 residues. Germline V gene lookup returns CDR1 SGHAT and CDR2 FQNNGV. With 7 bases removed from V and 2 bases from J, the gap between germline ends came to 14 bases. Here the CDR3 reads CASNNHDRNTEAFF. The DNA for the CDR3 is TGTGCCAGCAACAACCACGACAGAAACACTGAAGCTTTCTTT.

The rearrangement links TRBV27 to TRBJ1-5, with a possible D match to TRBD1 (5 bases). The V and J ends lost 5 bases and 9 bases respectively, with 20 bases between them. This CDR3 comprises 15 residues. Per the germline V gene, CDR1 is MNHEY and CDR2 is SMNVEV (reference sequence). The CDR3 protein is CASSEKSGSRGPQHF. The CDR3 DNA sequence: TGTGCCAGCAGTGAGAAGTCAGGGTCGCGAGGGCCCCAGCATTTT.

The chain is built from TRBV27 and TRBJ2-5, with 10 bases aligning to TRBD2. Trimming at V came to 6 bases and at J to 5 bases, leaving 9 bases not matched to a gene. The germline CDR1 and CDR2 sequences are MNHEY and SMNVEV (reference sequence). This CDR3 region has 15 residues. This CDR3 is CASRSPSGGRETQYF. The CDR3 DNA reads TGTGCCAGCAGATCCCCTAGCGGGGGCCGGGAGACCCAGTACTTC.

The CDR3 coding sequence is TGTGCCAGCAGCTTAGGGGGGCCCGGTAATGAAAAACTGTTTTTT. Amino acid sequence: CASSLGGPGNEKLFF. The chain is built from TRBV7-2 and TRBJ1-4; a possible D gene is TRBD1 (6 bases). Germline V gene sequence: CDR1 SGHTA, CDR2 FQGNSA. V was shortened by 1 base and J by 4 bases, with 10 bases between the two germline ends. The length of the CDR3 is 15 residues.

This sequence joins TRBV1 and TRBJ1-4. TRBV1 is a recognized pseudogene. This CDR3 has 16 amino acids. This CDR3 is CTSSQHNGLYNEKLFF. CDR3 DNA sequence: TGCACCAGCAGCCAACATAACGGACTGTATAATGAAAAACTGTTTTTT.

This chain joins TRBV4-2 and TRBJ2-7; a possible D gene is TRBD1 (5 bases). The V gene's germline CDR1 is LGHNA and CDR2 YNFKEQ. This CDR3 is built from 14 residues. Trimming pared 0 bases from V and 3 bases from J, leaving 9 bases between. CDR3 sequence: CASSQETADYEQYF. CDR3 sequence (DNA): TGTGCCAGCAGCCAAGAGACAGCCGACTACGAGCAGTACTTC.

The chain uses TRBV6-1 and TRBJ1-4; 12 nucleotides line up with TRBD1. The CDR3 extends over 15 amino acids. Germline CDR1 MNHNS, CDR2 SASEGT. The trim removed 3 bases at V and 13 bases at J, leaving 9 bases unmatched. This CDR3 reads CASSEGTGGLYGLFF. In DNA, the CDR3 is TGTGCCAGCAGTGAGGGGACAGGGGGCTTATATGGACTGTTTTTT.

This clone has more than one count but fewer than ten. The V call is TRBV5-1, the J call TRBJ1-4; TRBD1 matches at 9 bases. V trimming: 4 bases; J trimming: 0 bases; junction bases outside the gene matches: 13. CDR1 and CDR2 (germline): SGHRS, YFSETQ. This CDR3 is built from 19 residues. The DNA of the CDR3 is TGCGCCAGCAGCGTCGCCGGGACAGGGTCGGGGGCAACTAATGAAAAACTGTTTTTT. This translates into CASSVAGTGSGATNEKLFF.

V usage is TRBV10-3 and J usage is TRBJ2-2, with D perhaps given as TRBD1 or TRBD2 (5 bases each). The length of the CDR3 is 13 residues. V was trimmed by 10 bases and J by 2 bases, leaving 11 bases between them. Per the germline V gene, CDR1 is ENHRY and CDR2 is SYGVKD. The DNA for the CDR3 is TGTGCCACCCGGGACCAAAACACCGGGGAGCTGTTTTTT. This sequence encodes CATRDQNTGELFF.

About this clone itself: Other nucleotide sequences in the sample specify the same CDR3. V gene TRBV6-5 combines with J gene TRBJ1-5; tentatively, D is TRBD1 (5 bases). The CDR3 is made up of 14 amino acids. The germline V and J ends were trimmed by 0 bases and 2 bases, with 5 bases remaining between them. Germline-derived CDR1 and CDR2 are MNHEY and SVGAGI. This CDR3 reads CASSYSGGNQPQHF. CDR3 coding DNA: TGTGCCAGCAGTTACTCAGGGGGCAATCAGCCCCAGCATTTT.

The rearrangement uses TRBV7-9 and TRBJ1-2, with TRBD1 as a possible D gene (6 bases). Trimming removed 5 bases at V and 8 bases at J, with 15 bases between. Germline V gene sequence: CDR1 SEHNR, CDR2 FQNEAQ (reference sequence). The length of the CDR3 is 13 residues. DNA of the CDR3: TGTGCCAGCAGCCCCAGGGGCGTGGAGGGCTACACCTTC. Protein sequence: CASSPRGVEGYTF.